This T cell receptor (beta chain) originates from a study of radiotherapy plus CTLA-4 blockade in lung cancer. Study background: Among patients, around 18% showed objective responses, and around 30% had disease control.

Clones were read by immunoSEQ multiplex PCR, and TCRdb kept only the in-frame ones, dropping some. The table records 35,000 to 45,000 clones, 72% of them present only once. This clone was seen only a few times. The CDR3 consists of 14 residues. J gave up 8 bases and V 9 bases, and 16 bases lay outside the gene matches. CDR1 is SGHTS and CDR2 is YDEGEE in the germline V gene. Focal radiation was given together with CTLA-4 blockade (ipilimumab) to patients with chemo-refractory metastatic non-small-cell lung cancer. The chain combines TRBV5-8 with TRBJ1-2; 7 bases align to TRBD1. This sample comprised peripheral blood, obtained from a patient treated with radiotherapy plus ipilimumab. The sequence derives from a human donor with non-small cell lung cancer who had stable disease on radiotherapy plus ipilimumab. CDR3 nucleotide sequence: TGTGCCACCAAATTGGCCGGGACAGAACACGGCTACACCTTC. Translated, it gives CATKLAGTEHGYTF.